The source of this T cell receptor (beta chain) is a study of CD8 T cells in Susac syndrome. General study findings and limits: TCR sequencing and HLA analysis covered a relatively small number of individuals.

A note on this clonotype: Its antigen is currently unknown.

A quantity of about 0.5 to 1 ug RNA underwent reverse transcription using random hexamers. Multiplex immunoSEQ PCR targeted 54 Vbeta and 13 Jbeta TCR beta segments. TCRdb re-derived calls from the immunoSEQ multiplex PCR reads in MiXCR, one entry per CDR3 protein. The table shows about 200,000 distinct CDR3 sequences, with approximately 93% occurring only once. The sequenced target, TCR beta, came from blood CD8+ and CD4+ T cells. The controls were healthy donors who were matched for age and sex. Germline CDR1 reads SEHNR; CDR2 reads FQNEAQ (reference sequence). The CDR3 is 17 residues long. With 5 bases removed from V and 2 bases from J, the gap between germline ends came to 22 bases.

This sequence joins TRBV7-9 and TRBJ2-7, with D perhaps TRBD1 (6 bases). The TCR was taken from a human donor in good health. Material: CD4+ T cells from PBMCs. The DNA of the CDR3 is TGTGCCAGCAGCCCCCTCCCCCCAGGGGATGGGACCTACGAGCAGTACTTC. Translated: CASSPLPPGDGTYEQYF.